A single sample gave rise to the 20 T cell receptor beta chains below, sequenced in a study of control samples from healthy donors and cancer patients. Sequencing was performed with immunoSEQ multiplex PCR; in TCRdb, only in-frame clones are kept and a portion is missing. The top ten clones hold just over 1.4% of a sample with about 180,000 clones, around nine tenths of them seen once. Source material: blood. These receptors were taken from a man between 25 and 39 years old in good health.

The chain recombines TRBV2 with TRBJ2-2; D is uncertain. The CDR3 loop spans 14 amino acids. Trimming stripped 6 bases from V and 4 bases from J, with 12 bases between. Germline assignment: CDR1 SNHLY and CDR2 FYNNEI. The CDR3 bases are TGTGCCAGCAGGGGCTACCTGAGCACCGGGGAGCTGTTTTTT. It translates to CASRGYLSTGELFF.

V and J are TRBV30 and TRBJ2-7; possibly TRBD2 for D (7 bases). CDR3 size: 15 residues. Germline V lookup: CDR1 GTSNPN, CDR2 SVGIG (reference sequence). Trimming pared 0 bases from V and 5 bases from J, leaving 17 bases between. The CDR3 DNA follows: TGTGCCTGGAGTGTACCTGGTGGGGGGGCCCACGAGCAGTACTTC. It is translated as CAWSVPGGGAHEQYF.

V and J are TRBV2 and TRBJ1-3; the D is unclear. Trimming took 5 bases from V and 4 from J, leaving 12 bases between them. Germline CDR1 and CDR2: SNHLY and FYNNEI. This CDR3 comprises 14 residues. Here the CDR3 DNA reads TGTGCCAGCAGTTCGACTTTGTCGGGAAACACCATATATTTT. Protein product: CASSSTLSGNTIYF.

V and J are TRBV27 and TRBJ1-5, with 9 bases fitting TRBD1. Germline lookup yields CDR1 MNHEY and CDR2 SMNVEV (reference sequence). Germline trimming cut 6 bases from V and 5 bases from J; bases unmatched to any gene: 8. The CDR3 consists of 15 residues. The CDR3 reads CASSLQGARDQPQHF. The CDR3 DNA follows: TGTGCCAGCAGCTTACAGGGGGCGCGGGATCAGCCCCAGCATTTT.

The genes are TRBV9 and TRBJ1-2; 12 positions match TRBD1. CDR1 and CDR2 from the germline V gene are SGDLS and YYNGEE. This CDR3 region has 14 residues. Losses at the gene ends were 2 bases for V and 6 bases for J; bases not matched to a gene: 2. CDR3 nucleotides: TGTGCCAGCAGCGTCGGGACAGGGGGCCATGGCTACACCTTC. The encoded protein is CASSVGTGGHGYTF.

The J gene is TRBJ2-7, the V gene TRBV11-2, with 10 bases fitting TRBD2. Unmatched junction bases numbered 3, after V lost 5 bases and J lost 2 bases. CDR3 size: 14 residues. Germline assignment: CDR1 SGHAT and CDR2 FQNNGV. CDR3 region: CASSKTSGAYEQYF. In DNA form, the CDR3 reads TGTGCCAGCAGCAAAACTAGCGGGGCCTACGAGCAGTACTTC.

V gene TRBV6-5 combines with J gene TRBJ1-6; D not resolved. Germline CDR1 and CDR2: MNHEY and SVGAGI. Trimming removed 8 bases at V and 3 bases at J, with 11 bases between. This CDR3 has 14 residues. The CDR3 sequence: CASGDADYNSPLHF. CDR3 DNA sequence: TGTGCCAGCGGCGACGCAGACTATAATTCACCCCTCCACTTT.

The chain couples TRBV7-9 to TRBJ1-1; tentatively, D is TRBD1 (6 bases). The CDR3 extends over 14 amino acids. Germline loops: CDR1 SEHNR, CDR2 FQNEAQ (reference sequence). V lost 7 bases and J lost 4, with 16 bases in between. For the CDR3, the DNA is TGTGCCAGCACCACTGCCGGGACATCCACTGAAGCTTTCTTT. Amino acids: CASTTAGTSTEAFF.

The chain uses TRBV6-5 and TRBJ2-3, with 9 positions matching TRBD1. The CDR3 length is 15 residues. V was pared by 6 bases and J by 3 bases, with 7 bases of the junction left unmatched. Germline V gives CDR1 MNHEY, CDR2 SVGAGI. In DNA form, the CDR3 reads TGTGCCAGCAGCTCGCCCGGGACAGGGACAGATACGCAGTATTTT. Residues: CASSSPGTGTDTQYF.

J is TRBJ1-6 and V is TRBV12-5; D perhaps matches TRBD1 (6 bases). Germline V gene sequence: CDR1 LGHNT, CDR2 FRNRAP. This CDR3 has 14 residues. The germline V and J ends were trimmed by 6 bases and 8 bases, with 14 bases remaining between them. CDR3 nucleotides: TGTGCTAGTGGCAGGGGCCCTGAGGATTCACCCCTCCACTTT. Encoded protein: CASGRGPEDSPLHF.

This rearrangement joins TRBV5-4 to TRBJ1-6; D remains ambiguous. The germline V and J ends were trimmed by 4 bases and 6 bases, with 11 bases remaining between them. Per the germline V gene, CDR1 is SGHNT and CDR2 is YYREEE (reference sequence). There are 14 residues in the CDR3. The CDR3 sequence is CASSPAEANSPLHF. The DNA for the CDR3 is TGTGCCAGCAGCCCCGCCGAGGCTAATTCACCCCTCCACTTT.

The V gene is TRBV12-3 or TRBV12-4, the J gene TRBJ1-1, with D perhaps TRBD1 (5 bases). The CDR3 loop spans 13 amino acids. V lost 7 bases and J 0 bases, leaving 9 bases between the germline ends. CDR3 sequence: CASKTDMNTEAFF. The CDR3 coding sequence is TGTGCCAGCAAGACAGACATGAACACTGAAGCTTTCTTT.

The CDR3 bases are TGTGCCAGCAGCTTGTTTGGGGGCGCAGAATCTGGAAACACCATATATTTT. It is translated as CASSLFGGAESGNTIYF. The gene calls are TRBV5-4 and TRBJ1-3, with D tentatively TRBD1 (6 bases). V shed 1 base and J shed 1 base, with 15 bases lying between them. Germline values: CDR1 SGHNT, CDR2 YYREEE (reference sequence). The CDR3 runs 17 residues.

The V and J genes are TRBV15 and TRBJ2-3; D gene unclear. V was pared by 4 bases and J by 6 bases, with 8 bases between. CDR1 LNHNV and CDR2 YYDKDF come from the germline V gene (reference sequence). This CDR3 is built from 12 residues. The CDR3 sequence is CATSTRTDTQYF. The CDR3 nucleotides read TGTGCCACCAGCACCCGGACGGATACGCAGTATTTT.

This sequence joins TRBV21-1 and TRBJ2-5; TRBD1 is the table's D call and was not checked against the DNA. TRBV21-1 is assigned pseudogene status. The CDR3 totals 15 residues. CDR3 residues: CASSKGDREGKTQYF. The CDR3, as DNA: TGTGCCAGCAGCAAAGGGGACAGGGAAGGAAAGACCCAGTACTTC.

The chain couples TRBV3-1 (or the pseudogene TRBV3-2) to TRBJ2-7; TRBD1 matches 9 bases. Germline-derived CDR1 and CDR2 are LGHDT and YNNKEL (reference sequence). The CDR3 is made up of 15 amino acids. V gave up 6 bases and J gave up 3 bases; unmatched junction bases: 9. The CDR3, as DNA: TGTGCCAGCAGACCGACCGGGACAGGGTACTACGAGCAGTACTTC. Its protein product is CASRPTGTGYYEQYF.

CDR3 amino acids: CASSQGQGAVSYGYTF. The CDR3 region has the DNA TGCGCCAGCAGCCAAGGGCAGGGGGCGGTTAGTTATGGCTACACCTTC. This rearrangement joins TRBV4-3 to TRBJ1-2, with 8 bases identical to TRBD1. The V segment lost 1 base and the J segment 5 bases; nucleotides outside the gene matches: 9. CDR1 is LGHNA, CDR2 YSLEER, per germline. This CDR3 has 16 residues.

The chain couples TRBV20-1 to TRBJ1-4; 7 bases match TRBD1. Germline V gene sequence: CDR1 DFQATT, CDR2 SNEGSKA (reference sequence). J was trimmed by 7 bases and V by 6 bases; bases with no gene match: 2. There are 11 residues in the CDR3. The CDR3 reads CSAGGREKLFF. As DNA, the CDR3 is TGCAGTGCAGGGGGCCGTGAAAAACTGTTTTTT.

The genes are TRBV27 and TRBJ2-3; D gene uncertain. The germline CDR1 and CDR2 sequences are MNHEY and SMNVEV (reference sequence). Trimming took 8 bases from V and 9 from J, leaving 18 bases between them. This CDR3 comprises 13 residues. The CDR3 coding sequence is TGTGCCAGCCGCTCCCGCAACCTCGAGACGCAGTATTTT. Protein product: CASRSRNLETQYF.

The chain links TRBV27 to TRBJ2-7; TRBD1 matches at 7 bases. V dropped 7 bases and J dropped 5; count of bases not matched to a gene: 14. Germline lookup yields CDR1 MNHEY and CDR2 SMNVEV (reference sequence). The CDR3 spans 15 residues. CDR3 sequence reads: CASTPHRDSPDEQYF. The CDR3 coding sequence is TGTGCCAGCACCCCTCACCGGGACAGTCCTGACGAGCAGTACTTC.